The clone carrying this T cell receptor (beta chain) is termed medium-sized. The antigen is not known. The data were taken from a study of neoadjuvant anti-PD-1 for oral cavity cancer. Study-wide background: Nivolumab at 3 mg/kg was mostly given biweekly, three to four doses, pre-surgery. Patients without progression got a fourth dose around day 43. Study-wide results and caveats: Greater tumor shrinkage accompanied bigger post-treatment sizes of preexisting clones. TCR analyses covered only a few patients per response group.

Stated time point: after neoadjuvant nivolumab, at surgical resection. Per the germline V gene, CDR1 is SGHRS and CDR2 is YFSETQ. The CDR3 covers 16 residues. Trimming removed 0 bases from V and 1 base from J, with 11 bases in between. Assay used: immunoSEQ multiplex PCR; TCRdb lists only in-frame clones, some missing. The sample has roughly 25,000 clones; roughly 29% are singletons. This chain uses TRBV5-1 with TRBJ1-3, with D perhaps matching TRBD1 (5 bases). Sequencing was performed on tumor tissue, taken after nivolumab (anti-PD-1) treatment. This TCR derives from a person aged 35-80 years with oral cavity squamous cell carcinoma. The CDR3 reads CASSLDTDTSGNTIYF. The CDR3 nucleotides are TGCGCCAGCAGCTTGGACACGGACACTTCTGGAAACACCATATATTTT. Supplemented by reference TRBV5-1 and TRBJ1-3, the full variable domain reads KAGVTQTPRYLIKTRGQQVTLSCSPISGHRSVSWYQQTPGQGLQFLFEYFSETQRNKGNFPGRFSGRQFSNSRSEMNVSTLELGDSALYLCASSLDTDTSGNTIYFGEGSWLTVV.